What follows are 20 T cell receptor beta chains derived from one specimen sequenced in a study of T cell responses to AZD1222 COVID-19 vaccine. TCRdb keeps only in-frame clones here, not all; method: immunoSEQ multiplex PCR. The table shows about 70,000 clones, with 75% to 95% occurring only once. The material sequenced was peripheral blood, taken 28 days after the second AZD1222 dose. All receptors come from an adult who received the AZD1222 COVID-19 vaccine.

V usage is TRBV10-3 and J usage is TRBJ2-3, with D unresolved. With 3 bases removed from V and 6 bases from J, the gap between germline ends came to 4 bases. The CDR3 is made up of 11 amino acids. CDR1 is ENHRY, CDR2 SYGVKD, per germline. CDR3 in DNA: TGTGCCATCAGTGATCTGGATACGCAGTATTTT. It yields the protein CAISDLDTQYF.

The CDR3 sequence is CASSSTSPSTDTQYF. The DNA for the CDR3 is TGTGCCAGCAGCTCGACTAGCCCTAGCACAGATACGCAGTATTTT. The chain employs TRBV2 and TRBJ2-3, with 7 nucleotides matching TRBD2. Losses at the gene ends were 6 bases for V and 0 bases for J; bases not matched to a gene: 6. There are 15 residues in the CDR3. The V gene's germline CDR1 is SNHLY and CDR2 FYNNEI.

In nucleotides, the CDR3 is TGTGCCAGCAGTTTATCCCTTGTAGCTGAAAAACTGTTTTTT. Amino acid sequence: CASSLSLVAEKLFF. V gene TRBV27 combines with J gene TRBJ1-4; D is undetermined. CDR1 is MNHEY, CDR2 SMNVEV, per germline (reference sequence). The CDR3 length is 14 residues. V was cut by 0 bases and J by 7 bases, with 9 bases left in between.

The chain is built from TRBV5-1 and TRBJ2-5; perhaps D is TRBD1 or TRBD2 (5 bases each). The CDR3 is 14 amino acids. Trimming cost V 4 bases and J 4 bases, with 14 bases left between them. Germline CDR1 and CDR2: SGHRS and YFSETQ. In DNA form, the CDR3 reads TGCGCCAGCAGCGACGGGACGGTCCTAGAGACCCAGTACTTC. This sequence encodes CASSDGTVLETQYF.

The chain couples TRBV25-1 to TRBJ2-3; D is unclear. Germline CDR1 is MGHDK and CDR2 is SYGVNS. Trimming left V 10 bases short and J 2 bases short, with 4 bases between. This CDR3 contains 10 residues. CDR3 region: CATYTDTQYF. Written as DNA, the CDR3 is TGTGCCACTTACACAGATACGCAGTATTTT.

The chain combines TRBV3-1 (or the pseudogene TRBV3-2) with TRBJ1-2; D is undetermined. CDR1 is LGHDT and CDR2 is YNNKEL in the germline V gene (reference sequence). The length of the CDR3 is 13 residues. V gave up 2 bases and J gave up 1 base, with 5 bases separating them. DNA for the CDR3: TGTGCCAGCAGCCAAACAGATAACTATGGCTACACCTTC. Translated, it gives CASSQTDNYGYTF.

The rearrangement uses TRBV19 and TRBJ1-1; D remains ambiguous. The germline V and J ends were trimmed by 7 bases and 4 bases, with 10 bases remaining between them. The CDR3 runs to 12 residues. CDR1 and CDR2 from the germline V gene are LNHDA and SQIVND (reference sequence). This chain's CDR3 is CASNPGATEAFF. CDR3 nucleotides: TGTGCCAGTAACCCGGGAGCCACTGAAGCTTTCTTT.

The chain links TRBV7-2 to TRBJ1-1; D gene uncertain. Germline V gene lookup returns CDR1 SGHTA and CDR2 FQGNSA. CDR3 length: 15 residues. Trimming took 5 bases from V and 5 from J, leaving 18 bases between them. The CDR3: CASSPSAGDWTEAFF. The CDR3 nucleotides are TGTGCCAGCAGCCCTTCCGCCGGGGATTGGACTGAAGCTTTCTTT.

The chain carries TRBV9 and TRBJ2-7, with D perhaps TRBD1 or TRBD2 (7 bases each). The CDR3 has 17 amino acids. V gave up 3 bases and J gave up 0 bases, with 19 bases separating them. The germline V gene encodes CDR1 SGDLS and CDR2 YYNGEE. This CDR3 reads CASSAQGGGISSYEQYF. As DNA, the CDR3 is TGTGCCAGCAGCGCCCAGGGAGGGGGCATCAGCTCCTACGAGCAGTACTTC.

CDR3 region: CASSLARGGNTIYF. CDR3 nucleotide sequence: TGTGCCAGCAGCTTGGCCAGGGGTGGAAACACCATATATTTT. The chain links TRBV5-5 to TRBJ1-3; D possibly corresponds to TRBD1 (6 bases). V lost 0 bases, J lost 3 bases, and 7 bases lay in between. The CDR3 spans 14 residues. Germline lookup yields CDR1 SGHKS and CDR2 YYEKEE (reference sequence).

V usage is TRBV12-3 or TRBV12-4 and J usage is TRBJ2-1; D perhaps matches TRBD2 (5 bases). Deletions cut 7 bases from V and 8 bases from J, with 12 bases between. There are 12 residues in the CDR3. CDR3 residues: CASMGGWDEQFF. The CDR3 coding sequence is TGTGCCAGCATGGGCGGGTGGGATGAGCAGTTCTTC.

CDR3 DNA: TGTGCCAGCAGCTATGTGGGACAGGGGAGCACAGATACGCAGTATTTT. It translates to CASSYVGQGSTDTQYF. This chain connects TRBV7-9 to TRBJ2-3, with 10 bases aligning to TRBD1. Germline V gives CDR1 SEHNR, CDR2 FQNEAQ (reference sequence). The length of the CDR3 is 16 residues. The junction had 4 bases not matched to a gene; V was cut back by 4 bases and J by 0 bases.

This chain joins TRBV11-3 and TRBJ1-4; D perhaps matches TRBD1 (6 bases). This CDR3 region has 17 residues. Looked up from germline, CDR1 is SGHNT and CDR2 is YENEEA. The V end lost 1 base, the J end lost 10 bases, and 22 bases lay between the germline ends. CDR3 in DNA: TGTGCCAGCAGCTTAGTCCCGGGGGCCGGTTCAAGTGGAAAACTGTTTTTT. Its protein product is CASSLVPGAGSSGKLFF.

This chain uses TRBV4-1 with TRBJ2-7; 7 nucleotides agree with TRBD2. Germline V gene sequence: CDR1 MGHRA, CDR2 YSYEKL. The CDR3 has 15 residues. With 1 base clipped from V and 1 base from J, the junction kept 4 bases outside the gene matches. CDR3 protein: CASSQAGTTSYEQYF. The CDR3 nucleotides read TGCGCCAGCAGCCAAGCGGGGACTACTTCCTACGAGCAGTACTTC.

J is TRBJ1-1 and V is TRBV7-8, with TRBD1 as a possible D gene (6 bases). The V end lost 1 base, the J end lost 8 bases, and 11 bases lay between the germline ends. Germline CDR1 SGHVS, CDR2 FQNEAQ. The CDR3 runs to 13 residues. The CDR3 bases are TGTGCCAGCAGCTTAGTTGGGGGGCTGGAAGCTTTCTTT. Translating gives CASSLVGGLEAFF. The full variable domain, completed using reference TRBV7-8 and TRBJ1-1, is GAGVSQSPRYKVAKRGQDVALRCDPISGHVSLFWYQQALGQGPEFLTYFQNEAQLDKSGLPSDRFFAERPEGSVSTLKIQRTQQEDSAVYLCASSLVGGLEAFFGQGTRLTVV.

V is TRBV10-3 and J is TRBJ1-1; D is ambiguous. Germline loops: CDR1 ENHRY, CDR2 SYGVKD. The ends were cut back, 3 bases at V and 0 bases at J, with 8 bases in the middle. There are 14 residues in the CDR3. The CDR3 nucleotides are TGTGCCATCAGTGAAGGAGTTATGAACACTGAAGCTTTCTTT. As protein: CAISEGVMNTEAFF.

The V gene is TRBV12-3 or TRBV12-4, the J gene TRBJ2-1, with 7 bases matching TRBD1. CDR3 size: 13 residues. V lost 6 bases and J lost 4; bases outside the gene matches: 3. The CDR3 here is CASRQGQYNEQFF. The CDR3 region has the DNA TGTGCCAGCAGACAGGGACAGTACAATGAGCAGTTCTTC.

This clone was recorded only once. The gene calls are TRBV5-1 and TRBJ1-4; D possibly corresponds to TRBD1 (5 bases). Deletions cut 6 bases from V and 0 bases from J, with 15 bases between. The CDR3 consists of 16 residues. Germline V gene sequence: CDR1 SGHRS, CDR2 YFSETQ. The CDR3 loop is CASTLGGTTTNEKLFF. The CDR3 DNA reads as TGCGCCAGCACCCTTGGGGGGACCACAACTAATGAAAAACTGTTTTTT.

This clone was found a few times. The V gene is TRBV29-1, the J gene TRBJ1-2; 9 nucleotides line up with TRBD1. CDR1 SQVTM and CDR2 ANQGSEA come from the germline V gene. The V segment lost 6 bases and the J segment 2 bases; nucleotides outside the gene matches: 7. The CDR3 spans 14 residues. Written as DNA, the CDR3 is TGCAGCGTGACTCAAGGACAGGGGAACTATGGCTACACCTTC. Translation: CSVTQGQGNYGYTF.

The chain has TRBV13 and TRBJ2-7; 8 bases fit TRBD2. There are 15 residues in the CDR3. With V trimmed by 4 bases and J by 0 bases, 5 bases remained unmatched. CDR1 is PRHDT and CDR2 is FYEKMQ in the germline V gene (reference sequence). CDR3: CASSSTSGNSYEQYF. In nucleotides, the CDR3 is TGTGCCAGCAGCTCTACTAGCGGCAACTCCTACGAGCAGTACTTC.